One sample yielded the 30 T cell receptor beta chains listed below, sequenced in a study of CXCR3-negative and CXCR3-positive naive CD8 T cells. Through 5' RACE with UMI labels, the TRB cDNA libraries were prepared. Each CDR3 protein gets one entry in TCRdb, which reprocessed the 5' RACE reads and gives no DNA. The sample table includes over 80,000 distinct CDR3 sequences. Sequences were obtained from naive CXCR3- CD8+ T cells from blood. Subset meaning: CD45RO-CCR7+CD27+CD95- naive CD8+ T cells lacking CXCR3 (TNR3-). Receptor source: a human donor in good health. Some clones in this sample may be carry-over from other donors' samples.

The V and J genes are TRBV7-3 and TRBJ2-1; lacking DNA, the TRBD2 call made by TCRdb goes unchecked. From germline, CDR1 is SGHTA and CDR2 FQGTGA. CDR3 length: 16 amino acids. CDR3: CASSFLAGGPYDEQFF.

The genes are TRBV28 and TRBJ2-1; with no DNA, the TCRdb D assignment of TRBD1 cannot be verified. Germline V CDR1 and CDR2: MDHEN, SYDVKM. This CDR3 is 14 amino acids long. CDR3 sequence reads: CASSFGKGSNEQFF.

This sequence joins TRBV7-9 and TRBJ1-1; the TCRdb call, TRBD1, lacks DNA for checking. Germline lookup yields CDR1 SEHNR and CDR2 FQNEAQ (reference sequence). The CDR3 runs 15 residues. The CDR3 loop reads CASSFPFTGETEAFF.

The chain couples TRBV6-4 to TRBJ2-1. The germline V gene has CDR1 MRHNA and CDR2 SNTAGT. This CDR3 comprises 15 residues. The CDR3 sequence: CASSDGQVSYNEQFF.

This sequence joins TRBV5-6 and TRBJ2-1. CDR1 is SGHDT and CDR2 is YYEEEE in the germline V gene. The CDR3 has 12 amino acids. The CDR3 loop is CASSLSGFEQFF.

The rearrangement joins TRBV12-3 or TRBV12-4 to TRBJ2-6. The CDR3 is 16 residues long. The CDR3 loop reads CASSFSPISGANVLTF.

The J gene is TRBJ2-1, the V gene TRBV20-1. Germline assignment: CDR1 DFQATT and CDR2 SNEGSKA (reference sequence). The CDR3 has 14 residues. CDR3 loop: CSAPGENSYNEQFF.

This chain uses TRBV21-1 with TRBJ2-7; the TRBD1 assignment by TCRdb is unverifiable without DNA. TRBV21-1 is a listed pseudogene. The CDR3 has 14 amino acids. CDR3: CASSTRTGAHEQYF.

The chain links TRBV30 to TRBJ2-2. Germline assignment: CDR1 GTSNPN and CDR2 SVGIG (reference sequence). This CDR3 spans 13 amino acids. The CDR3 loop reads CAWSSTNTGELFF.

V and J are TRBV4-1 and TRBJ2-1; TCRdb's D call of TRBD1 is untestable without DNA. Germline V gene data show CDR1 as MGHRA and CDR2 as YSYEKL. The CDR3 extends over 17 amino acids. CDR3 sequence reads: CASSQDEGAGVRNEQFF.

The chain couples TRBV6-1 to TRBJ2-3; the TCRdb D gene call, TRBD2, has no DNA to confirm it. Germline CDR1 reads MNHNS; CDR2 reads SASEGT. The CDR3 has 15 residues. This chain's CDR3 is CASSEARGEADTQYF.

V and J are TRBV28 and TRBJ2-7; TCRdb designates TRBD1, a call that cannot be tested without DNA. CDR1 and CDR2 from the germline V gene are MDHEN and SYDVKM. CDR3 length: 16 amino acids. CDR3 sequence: CASSLFPDRGVFEQYF.

CDR3 sequence reads: CSVSGSLLTEAFF. The rearrangement uses TRBV29-1 and TRBJ1-1; the D call from TCRdb, TRBD1, cannot be confirmed without DNA. From germline, CDR1 is SQVTM and CDR2 ANQGSEA. This CDR3 comprises 13 residues. The full variable domain, rest sourced from reference TRBV29-1 and TRBJ1-1, is SAVISQKPSRDICQRGTSLTIQCQVDSQVTMMFWYRQQPGQSLTLIATANQGSEATYESGFVIDKFPISRPNLTFSTLTVSNMSPEDSSIYLCSVSGSLLTEAFFGQGTRLTVV.

CDR3 region: CASSFRGGNEQFF. The chain links TRBV5-1 to TRBJ2-1; TCRdb designates TRBD2, a call that cannot be tested without DNA. Germline V lookup: CDR1 SGHRS, CDR2 YFSETQ. There are 13 residues in the CDR3.

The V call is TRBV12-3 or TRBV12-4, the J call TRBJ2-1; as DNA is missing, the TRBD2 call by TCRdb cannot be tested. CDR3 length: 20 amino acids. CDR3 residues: CASSFLTSGKKKRINNEQFF.

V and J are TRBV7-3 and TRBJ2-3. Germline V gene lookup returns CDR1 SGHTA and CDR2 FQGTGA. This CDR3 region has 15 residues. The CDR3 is CASSLTGISTDTQYF. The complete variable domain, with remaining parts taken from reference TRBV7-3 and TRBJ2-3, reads GAGVSQTPSNKVTEKGKYVELRCDPISGHTALYWYRQSLGQGPEFLIYFQGTGAADDSGLPNDRFFAVRPEGSVSTLKIQRTERGDSAVYLCASSLTGISTDTQYFGPGTRLTVL.

The CDR3 sequence: CASSLREGTDTQYF. This sequence joins TRBV27 and TRBJ2-3; the TCRdb call, TRBD2, lacks DNA for checking. Germline V gene data show CDR1 as MNHEY and CDR2 as SMNVEV (reference sequence). The CDR3 runs to 14 residues.

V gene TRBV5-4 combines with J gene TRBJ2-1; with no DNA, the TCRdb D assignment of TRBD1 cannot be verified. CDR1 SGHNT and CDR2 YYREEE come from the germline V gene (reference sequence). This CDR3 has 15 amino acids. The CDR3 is CASSLGDTPYNEQFF.

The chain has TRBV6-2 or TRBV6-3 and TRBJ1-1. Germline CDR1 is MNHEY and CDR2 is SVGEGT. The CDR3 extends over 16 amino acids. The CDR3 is CASSYLPKGLDTEAFF.

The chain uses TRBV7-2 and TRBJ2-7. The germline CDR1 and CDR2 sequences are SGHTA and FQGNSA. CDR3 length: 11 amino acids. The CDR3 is CASSLLYEQYF.

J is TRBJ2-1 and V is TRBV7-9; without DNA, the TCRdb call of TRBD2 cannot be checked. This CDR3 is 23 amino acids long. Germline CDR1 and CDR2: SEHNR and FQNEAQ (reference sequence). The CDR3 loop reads CASSLRGGVASGNGHISYNEQFF.

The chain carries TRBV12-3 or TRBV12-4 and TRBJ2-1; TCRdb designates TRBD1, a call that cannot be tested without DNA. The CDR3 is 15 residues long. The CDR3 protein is CASRLTGSSYNEQFF.

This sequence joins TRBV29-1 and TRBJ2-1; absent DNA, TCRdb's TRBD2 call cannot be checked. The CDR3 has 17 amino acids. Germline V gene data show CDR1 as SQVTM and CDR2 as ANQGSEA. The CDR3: CSVDTPSGISSYNEQFF.

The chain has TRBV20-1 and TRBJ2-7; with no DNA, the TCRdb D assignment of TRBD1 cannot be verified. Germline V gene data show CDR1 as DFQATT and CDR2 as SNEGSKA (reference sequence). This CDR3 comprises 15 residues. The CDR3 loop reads CSARERGRSSYEQYF.

CDR3 in amino acids: CASSFRVPYEQYF. The chain has TRBV28 and TRBJ2-7. Germline V gene sequence: CDR1 MDHEN, CDR2 SYDVKM. The CDR3 length is 13 residues.

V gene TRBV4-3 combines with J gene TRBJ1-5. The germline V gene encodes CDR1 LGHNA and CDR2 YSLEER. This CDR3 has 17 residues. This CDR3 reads CASSQDRAQRIDQPQHF.

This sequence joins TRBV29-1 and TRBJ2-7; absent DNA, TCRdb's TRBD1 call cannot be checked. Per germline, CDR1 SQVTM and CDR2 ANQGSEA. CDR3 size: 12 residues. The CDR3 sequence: CSVRDGDYEQYF.

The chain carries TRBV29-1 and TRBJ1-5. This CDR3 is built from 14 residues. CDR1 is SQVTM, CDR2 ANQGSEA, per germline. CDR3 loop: CSVLEGSSNQPQHF.

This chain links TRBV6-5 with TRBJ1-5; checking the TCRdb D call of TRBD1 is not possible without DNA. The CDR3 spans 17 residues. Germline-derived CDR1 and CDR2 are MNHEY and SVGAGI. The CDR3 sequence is CASRAPGQGAPDQPQHF.

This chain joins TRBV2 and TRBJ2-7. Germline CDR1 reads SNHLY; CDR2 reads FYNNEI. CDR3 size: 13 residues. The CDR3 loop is CASRDGISYEQYF. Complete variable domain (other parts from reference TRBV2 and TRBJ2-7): EPEVTQTPSHQVTQMGQEVILRCVPISNHLYFYWYRQILGQKVEFLVSFYNNEISEKSEIFDDQFSVERPDGSNFTLKIRSTKLEDSAMYFCASRDGISYEQYFGPGTRLTVT.